This TCR beta chain emerged from a study of identical twins (dated by TCRdb to between 2015 and 2016). As for the study more broadly: TCR alpha and beta repertoires from monozygotic twins, unrelated adults of various ages and cord blood were deep-sequenced to test whether fetal clonotypes persist. To rule out contamination, replicate twin experiments were performed at different times with different library preparation protocols.

General conclusions and limits of the study: Fewer insertions were carried by abundant cord blood beta clonotypes; a weaker similar trend was observed in young adult naive repertoires, while no such trend was observed in memory repertoires. Recombination models systematically underestimated out-of-frame TCR alpha sharing in monozygotic twins but agreed with sharing between unrelated individuals. Because the same donors could not be followed over many years, the conclusions depended on cross-sectional statistical analysis. Invariant T cells such as MAIT and iNKT could partly confound zero-insertion analyses, although diverse VJ usage argued against such confounding for most clonotypes. A weaker excess of twin sharing was found in beta out-of-frame sequences because the signal-to-noise ratio was lowered by fewer shared sequences. Out-of-frame TCR alpha sequences shared between twins showed an excess of low generation-probability sequences compared with coincidental sharing between unrelated individuals.

To prepare the library, 5' RACE was applied. This sample was sequenced with an Illumina HiSeq 2000. Template switching introduced a universal primer binding site; the final cDNA contained a unique molecular identifier, enabling accurate counting of TCR cDNA molecules. First-strand cDNA for TCR alpha and beta chains was synthesized from specific primers in the conserved constant-segment region. Each cDNA library was double barcoded, with a SMART-Mk sample barcode plus Illumina barcodes, to control for contamination. Two successive PCR steps introduced TruSeq adapter sequences along with Illumina sample barcodes. The Illumina HiSeq platform was used with custom primers to sequence TCR alpha and beta cDNA libraries. Concerning the study's data processing: Raw reads were processed with MiGEC to extract unique molecular identifiers, and MiXCR was used to determine CDR3 positions. For each individual, recombination models were inferred using an EM algorithm with the repgenHMM and IGoR tools. Shared clonotype analysis was performed with the tcR package in R, normalizing sharing by the product of cloneset sizes. Out-of-frame nonproductive sequences were analyzed to study raw recombination free of thymic and clonal selection effects. Using fastp at Q25 and MiXCR, TCRdb reprocessed the public reads and kept productive beta chains. For every CDR3 protein sequence, its rows merge into one entry that carries the most common genes and DNA. The V and J calls were determined by TCRdb, not by the authors. The sample data list just over 500,000 distinct CDR3 sequences, and around 20% of these were observed just once. The ten largest clones represent around 0.9% of the sample.

Comment on this clonotype: Its antigen is currently not known. No much larger clonotype is one base removed from it; base qualities were not supplied.

Only healthy Caucasian donors were included. The twin cohort comprised three pairs of female monozygotic twins, all aged about 18 to 29 years. Positive isolation kits from Invitrogen were used to isolate the CD4+ and CD8+ T cell populations. The V end gives up 5 bases and the J end 8 bases, leaving 10 bases in the junction not matched to a gene. The CDR3, from cysteine to phenylalanine, totals 14 residues. The DNA shown is the 42-base CDR3, in frame from base 1. CDR1 and CDR2, per the germline V gene (reference sequence), are DFQATT and SNEGSKA. This sample was also put to use in a study of T cells expressing NK-cell markers. The second publication reports: Three sorted T-cell subsets (CD3+CD56+NKG2C+, CD3+CD56+NKG2C- and CD3+CD56-NKG2C+) from about 8 donors had their TCR beta-chain repertoires profiled. Among the eight sequenced donors, seven were HCMV-seropositive and one was HCMV-seronegative. To restrict sorting to alphabetaTCR-expressing T cells, an anti-gammadeltaTCR antibody was added in several experiments. In six donors, the dominant CD3+CD56+NKG2C+ clonotypes were among the top 10 CD8+ clonotypes and accounted for about 1.0-7.0% of CD8+ T cells. Those dominant clonotypes were again the most abundant among CD3+CD56-NKG2C+ cells in a handful of donors, at about 28.3-65%. It remained unclear whether the expanded NKG2C-expressing T cell clones were specific for HCMV antigens. Randomly selected healthy volunteers, three men and five women, were used as the eight sequenced donors. HCMV serostatus was determined by detecting HCMV-specific IgG in serum with a commercial ELISA kit. MIGEC was used to demultiplex reads and group the reads by UMI, and MiTCR was used to assemble and quantify clonotypes. To remove erroneous sequences, TCR cDNA sequences were retained only when supported by two or more reads. The tcR package was used for downstream repertoire analysis, with clonotypes matched between fractions based on CDR3 nucleotide sequence plus V segment. VDJmatch was used to annotate antigen specificity against VDJdb, with one amino acid substitution allowed in CDR3.

What was sequenced was CD4+ T cells sorted from blood. The clonotype originates from a woman aged 18-35 years in good health. Rearrangement joined TRBV20-1 to TRBJ2-4; 9 bases in between match TRBD2. The nucleotides read TGCAGTGCTGCTCTAGCGGGACCTCCGCACATTCAGTACTTC. The encoded protein is CSAALAGPPHIQYF.